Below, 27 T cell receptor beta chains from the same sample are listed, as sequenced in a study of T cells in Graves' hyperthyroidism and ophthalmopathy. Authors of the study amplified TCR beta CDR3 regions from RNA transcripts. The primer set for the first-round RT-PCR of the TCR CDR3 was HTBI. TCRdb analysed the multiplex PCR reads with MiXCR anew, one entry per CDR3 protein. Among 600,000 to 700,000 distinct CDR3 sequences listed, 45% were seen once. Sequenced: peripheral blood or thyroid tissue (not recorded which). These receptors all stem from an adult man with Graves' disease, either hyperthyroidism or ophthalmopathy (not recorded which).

The CDR3 nucleotides read TGTGCCAGCAGCGGGGCTATCGGGGGGACCCTCCACTTT. This translates into CASSGAIGGTLHF. The rearrangement links TRBV7-2 to TRBJ1-6, with D tentatively TRBD1 (5 bases). CDR3 length equals 13 residues. Germline CDR1 and CDR2: SGHTA and FQGNSA. The V end was cut by 5 bases, the J end by 14 bases, with 16 bases between.

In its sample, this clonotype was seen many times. The CDR3 DNA sequence: TGTGCCAGCAGCCCGGGACCGCAGCCCCAGCATTTT. Its protein product is CASSPGPQPQHF. The J gene is TRBJ1-5, the V gene TRBV12-3 or TRBV12-4; D is possibly TRBD1 (5 bases). V was cut by 6 bases and J by 7 bases, with 10 bases left in between. The length of the CDR3 is 12 residues.

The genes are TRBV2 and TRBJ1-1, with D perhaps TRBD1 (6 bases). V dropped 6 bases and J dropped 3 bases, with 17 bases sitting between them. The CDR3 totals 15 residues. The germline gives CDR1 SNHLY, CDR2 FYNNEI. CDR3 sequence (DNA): TGTGCCAGCAGCCAAGGAACAGGGCGGTACACTGAAGCTTTCTTT. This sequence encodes CASSQGTGRYTEAFF.

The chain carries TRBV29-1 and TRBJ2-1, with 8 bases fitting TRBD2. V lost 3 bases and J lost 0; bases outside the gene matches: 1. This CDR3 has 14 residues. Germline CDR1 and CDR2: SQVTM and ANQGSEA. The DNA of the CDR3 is TGCAGCGTTGATAGCGGGAACTCCTACAATGAGCAGTTCTTC. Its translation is CSVDSGNSYNEQFF.

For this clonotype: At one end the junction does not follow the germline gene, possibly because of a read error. CDR3 nucleotide sequence: TGTGCCAGCAGCTTTGGTACAGGGGGCCTGGGCGAGCAGTACTTC. This sequence encodes CASSFGTGGLGEQYF. This chain joins TRBV5-1 and TRBJ2-7; 9 positions agree with TRBD1. This CDR3 has 15 amino acids. Germline V gene lookup returns CDR1 SGHRS and CDR2 YFSETQ.

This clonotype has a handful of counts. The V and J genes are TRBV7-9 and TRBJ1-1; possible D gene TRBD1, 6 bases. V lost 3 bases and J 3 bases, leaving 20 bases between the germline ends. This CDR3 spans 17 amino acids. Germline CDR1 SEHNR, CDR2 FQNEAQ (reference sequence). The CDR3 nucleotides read TGTGCCAGCAGCTTGGTCGGTGGCAGGGGAAGGGACACTGAAGCTTTCTTT. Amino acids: CASSLVGGRGRDTEAFF. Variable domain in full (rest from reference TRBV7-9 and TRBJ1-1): DTGVSQNPRHKITKRGQNVTFRCDPISEHNRLYWYRQTLGQGPEFLTYFQNEAQLEKSRLLSDRFSAERPKGSFSTLEIQRTEQGDSAMYLCASSLVGGRGRDTEAFFGQGTRLTVV.

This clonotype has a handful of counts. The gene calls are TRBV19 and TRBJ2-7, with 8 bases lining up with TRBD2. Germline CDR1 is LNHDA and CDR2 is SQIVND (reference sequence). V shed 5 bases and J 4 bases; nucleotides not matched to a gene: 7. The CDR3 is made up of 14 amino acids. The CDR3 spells CASSELADYYEQYF. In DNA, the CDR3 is TGTGCCAGTAGTGAACTAGCGGACTATTACGAGCAGTACTTC. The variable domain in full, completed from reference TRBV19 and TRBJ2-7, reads DGGITQSPKYLFRKEGQNVTLSCEQNLNHDAMYWYRQDPGQGLRLIYYSQIVNDFQKGDIAEGYSVSREKKESFPLTVTSAQKNPTAFYLCASSELADYYEQYFGPGTRLTVT.

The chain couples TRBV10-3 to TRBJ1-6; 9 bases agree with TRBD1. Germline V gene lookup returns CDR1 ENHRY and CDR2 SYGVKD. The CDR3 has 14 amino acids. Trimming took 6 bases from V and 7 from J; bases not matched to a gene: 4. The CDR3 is CAIRGTGQNSPLHF. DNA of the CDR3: TGTGCCATCAGGGGGACAGGGCAAAATTCACCCCTCCACTTT.

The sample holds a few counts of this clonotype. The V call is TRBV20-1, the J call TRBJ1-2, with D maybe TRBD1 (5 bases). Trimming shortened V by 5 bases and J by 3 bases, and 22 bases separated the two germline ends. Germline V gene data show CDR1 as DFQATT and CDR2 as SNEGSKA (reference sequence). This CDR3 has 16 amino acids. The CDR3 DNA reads TGCAGTGCTCCGTCGGACACAGGAGCGGGGGACTATGGCTACACCTTC. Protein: CSAPSDTGAGDYGYTF.

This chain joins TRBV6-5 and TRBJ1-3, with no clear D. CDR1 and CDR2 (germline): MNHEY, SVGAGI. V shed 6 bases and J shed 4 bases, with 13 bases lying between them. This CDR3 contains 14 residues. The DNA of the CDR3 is TGTGCCAGCAGCTTTTCGGTTTCGGGAAACACCATATATTTT. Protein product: CASSFSVSGNTIYF.

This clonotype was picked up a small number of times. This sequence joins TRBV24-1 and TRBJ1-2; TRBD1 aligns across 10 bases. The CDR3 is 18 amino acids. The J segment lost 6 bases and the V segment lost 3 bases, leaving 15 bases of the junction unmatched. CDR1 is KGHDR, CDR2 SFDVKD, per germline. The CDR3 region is CATSDPLNPRQGADGYTF. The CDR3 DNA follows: TGTGCCACCAGTGATCCGTTAAACCCACGACAGGGGGCGGATGGCTACACCTTC.

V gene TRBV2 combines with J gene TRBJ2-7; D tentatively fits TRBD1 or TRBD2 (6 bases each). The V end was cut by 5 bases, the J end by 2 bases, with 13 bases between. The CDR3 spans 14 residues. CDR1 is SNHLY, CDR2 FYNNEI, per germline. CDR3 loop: CASSFNGGTYEQYF. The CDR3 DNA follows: TGTGCCAGCAGTTTCAACGGGGGCACCTACGAGCAGTACTTC.

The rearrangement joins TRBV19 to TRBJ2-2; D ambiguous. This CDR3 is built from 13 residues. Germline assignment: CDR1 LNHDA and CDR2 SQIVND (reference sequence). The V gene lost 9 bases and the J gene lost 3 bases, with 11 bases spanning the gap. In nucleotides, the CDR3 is TGTGCCAGCAGCCAGGTGGACACCGGGGAGCTGTTTTTT. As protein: CASSQVDTGELFF.

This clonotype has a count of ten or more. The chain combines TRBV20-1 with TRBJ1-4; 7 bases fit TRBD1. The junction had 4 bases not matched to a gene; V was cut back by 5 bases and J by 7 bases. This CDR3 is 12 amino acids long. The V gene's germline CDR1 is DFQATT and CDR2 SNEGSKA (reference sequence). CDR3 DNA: TGCAGTGCTGTGACAGGGAGTGAAAAACTGTTTTTT. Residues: CSAVTGSEKLFF.

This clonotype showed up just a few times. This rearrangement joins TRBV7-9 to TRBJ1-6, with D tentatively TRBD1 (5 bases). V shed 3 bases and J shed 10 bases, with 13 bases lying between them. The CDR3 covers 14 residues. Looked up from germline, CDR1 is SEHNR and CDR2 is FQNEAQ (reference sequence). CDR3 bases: TGTGCCAGCAGCTTGATAGGGGTCGGATCACCCCTCCACTTT. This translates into CASSLIGVGSPLHF.

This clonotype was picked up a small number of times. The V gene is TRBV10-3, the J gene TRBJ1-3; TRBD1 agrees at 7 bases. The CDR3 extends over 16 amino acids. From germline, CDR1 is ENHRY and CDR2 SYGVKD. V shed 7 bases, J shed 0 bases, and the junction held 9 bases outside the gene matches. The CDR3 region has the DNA TGTGCCATCAAAAGTACAGGGGACTCCTCTGGAAACACCATATATTTT. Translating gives CAIKSTGDSSGNTIYF.

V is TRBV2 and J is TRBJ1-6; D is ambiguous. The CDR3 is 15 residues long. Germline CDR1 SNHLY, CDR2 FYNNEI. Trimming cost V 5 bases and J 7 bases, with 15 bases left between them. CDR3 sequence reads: CASSYSHGRNSPLHF. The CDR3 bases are TGTGCCAGCAGTTACTCCCACGGGAGAAATTCACCCCTCCACTTT.

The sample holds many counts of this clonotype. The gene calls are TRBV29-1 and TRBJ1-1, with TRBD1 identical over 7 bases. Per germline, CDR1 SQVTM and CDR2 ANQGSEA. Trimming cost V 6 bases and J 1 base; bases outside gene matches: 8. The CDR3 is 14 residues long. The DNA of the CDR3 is TGCAGCGTCGCCCCCAGGGGGAGGAACACTGAAGCTTTCTTT. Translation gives CSVAPRGRNTEAFF.

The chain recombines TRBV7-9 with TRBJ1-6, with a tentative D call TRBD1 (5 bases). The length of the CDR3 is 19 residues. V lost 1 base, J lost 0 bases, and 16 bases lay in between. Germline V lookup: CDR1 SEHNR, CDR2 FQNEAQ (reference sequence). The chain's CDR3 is CASSLDSGPKSSYNSPLHF. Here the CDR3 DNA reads TGTGCCAGCAGCTTAGACTCGGGACCTAAGAGCTCCTATAATTCACCCCTCCACTTT.

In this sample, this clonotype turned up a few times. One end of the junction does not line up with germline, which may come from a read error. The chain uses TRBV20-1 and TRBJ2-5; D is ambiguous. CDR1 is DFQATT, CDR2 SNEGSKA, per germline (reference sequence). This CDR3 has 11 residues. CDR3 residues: CSSMSGETQYF. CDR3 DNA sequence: TGTTCGTCGATGAGTGGGGAGACCCAGTACTTC.

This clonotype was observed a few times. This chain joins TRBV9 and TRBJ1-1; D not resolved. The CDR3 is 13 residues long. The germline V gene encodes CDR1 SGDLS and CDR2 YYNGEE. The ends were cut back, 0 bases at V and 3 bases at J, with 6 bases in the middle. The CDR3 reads CASSVGAHTEAFF. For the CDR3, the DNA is TGTGCCAGCAGCGTAGGGGCCCACACTGAAGCTTTCTTT.

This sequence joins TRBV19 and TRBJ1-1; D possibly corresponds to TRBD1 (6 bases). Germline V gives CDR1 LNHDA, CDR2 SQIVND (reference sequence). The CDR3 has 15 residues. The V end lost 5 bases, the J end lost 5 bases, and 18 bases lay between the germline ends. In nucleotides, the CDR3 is TGTGCCAGTAGTTCATGGATAGGGGGGGATACTGAAGCTTTCTTT. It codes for CASSSWIGGDTEAFF. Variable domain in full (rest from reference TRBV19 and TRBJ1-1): DGGITQSPKYLFRKEGQNVTLSCEQNLNHDAMYWYRQDPGQGLRLIYYSQIVNDFQKGDIAEGYSVSREKKESFPLTVTSAQKNPTAFYLCASSSWIGGDTEAFFGQGTRLTVV.

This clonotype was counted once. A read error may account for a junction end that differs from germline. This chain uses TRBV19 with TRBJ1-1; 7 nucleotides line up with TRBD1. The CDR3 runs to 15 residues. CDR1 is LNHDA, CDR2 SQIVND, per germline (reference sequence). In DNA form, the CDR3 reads TGTGCCGGTAGTACAAGGGGGCGGGGAAGGGGTGAAGCTTTCTTT. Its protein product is CAGSTRGRGRGEAFF.

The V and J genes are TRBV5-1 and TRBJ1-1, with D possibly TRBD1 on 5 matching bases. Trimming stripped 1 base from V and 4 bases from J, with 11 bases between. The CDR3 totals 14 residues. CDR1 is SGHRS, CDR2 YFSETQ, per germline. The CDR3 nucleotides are TGCGCCAGCAGCTTGACAGGCTTAGTCACTGAAGCTTTCTTT. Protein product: CASSLTGLVTEAFF.

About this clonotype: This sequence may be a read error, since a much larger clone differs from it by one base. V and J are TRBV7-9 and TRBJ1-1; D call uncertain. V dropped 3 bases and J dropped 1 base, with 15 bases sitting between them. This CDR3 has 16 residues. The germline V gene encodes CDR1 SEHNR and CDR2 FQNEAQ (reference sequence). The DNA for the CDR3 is TGTGCCAGCAGCTTGGCACTGGGCAGGCCGAACACTGAAGCTTTCTTT. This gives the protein CASSLALGRPNTEAFF.

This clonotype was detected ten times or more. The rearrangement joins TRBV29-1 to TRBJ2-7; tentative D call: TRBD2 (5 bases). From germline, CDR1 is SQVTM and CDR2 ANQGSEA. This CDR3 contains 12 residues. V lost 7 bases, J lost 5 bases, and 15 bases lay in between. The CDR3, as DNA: TGCAGCGCCGGGGTCGGTAGCAACGAGCAGTACTTC. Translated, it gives CSAGVGSNEQYF.

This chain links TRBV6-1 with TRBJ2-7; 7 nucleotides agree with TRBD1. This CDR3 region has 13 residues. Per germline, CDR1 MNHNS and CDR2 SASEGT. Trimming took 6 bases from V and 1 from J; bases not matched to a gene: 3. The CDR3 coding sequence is TGTGCCAGCAGACCCAGGGGGTCCTACGAGCAGTACTTC. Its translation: CASRPRGSYEQYF.